These T cell receptor beta chains were read from a single sample in a study of blood T cell repertoires in COVID-19. The data were produced by immunoSEQ multiplex PCR, yet TCRdb's version contains in-frame clones alone and is incomplete. In the table there are some 60,000 clones, over 85% of which are singletons. Source material: peripheral blood. These receptors were taken from a human donor in a cohort sampled during active COVID-19. CDR3s include the opening cysteine and the closing phenylalanine or tryptophan. Fields, in order: clone size, V gene, D gene, J gene, CDR3 protein, CDR3 DNA. A D gene is named only where the DNA matches it firmly. Clone size is not always given. Where it is, it says once, few, many or a class for expanded clones.

abundance: NA
v_gene: TRBV19
d_gene: TRBD1
j_gene: TRBJ2-7
CDR3aa: CATKDRDEQYF
CDR3nt: TGTGCCACCAAAGACAGGGACGAGCAGTACTTC

abundance: NA
v_gene: TRBV5-1
d_gene: TRBD2
j_gene: TRBJ2-7
CDR3aa: CASSTSSGGVPYEQYF
CDR3nt: TGCGCCAGCAGCACTTCTAGCGGGGGGGTTCCCTACGAGCAGTACTTC

abundance: NA
v_gene: TRBV9
d_gene: NA
j_gene: TRBJ2-1
CDR3aa: CASSVTGSSTVEQFF
CDR3nt: TGTGCCAGCAGCGTGACCGGGAGCAGTACAGTTGAGCAGTTCTTC

abundance: NA
v_gene: TRBV7-6
d_gene: TRBD2
j_gene: TRBJ2-7
CDR3aa: CASSPRTSGSRYEQYF
CDR3nt: TGTGCCAGCAGCCCGAGAACTAGCGGGAGTAGGTACGAGCAGTACTTC

abundance: NA
v_gene: TRBV7-9
d_gene: NA
j_gene: TRBJ2-5
CDR3aa: CASSQQTGTRETQYF
CDR3nt: TGTGCCAGCAGCCAACAGACAGGGACTAGAGAGACCCAGTACTTC

abundance: once
v_gene: TRBV3-1/TRBV3-2
d_gene: NA
j_gene: TRBJ1-2
CDR3aa: CASRPTGWGGYTF
CDR3nt: TGTGCCAGCAGACCTACAGGGTGGGGAGGCTACACCTTC

abundance: NA
v_gene: TRBV4-3
d_gene: TRBD2
j_gene: TRBJ2-7
CDR3aa: CASSQEWGLAQAYEQYF
CDR3nt: TGCGCCAGCAGCCAAGAGTGGGGACTAGCGCAGGCCTACGAGCAGTACTTC

abundance: NA
v_gene: TRBV18
d_gene: NA
j_gene: TRBJ1-4
CDR3aa: CASSPGAATNEKLFF
CDR3nt: TGTGCCAGCTCACCAGGAGCTGCAACTAATGAAAAACTGTTTTTT

abundance: few
v_gene: TRBV4-2
d_gene: NA
j_gene: TRBJ2-7
CDR3aa: CASSQEIGGAYEQYF
CDR3nt: TGTGCCAGCAGCCAAGAGATTGGGGGGGCGTACGAGCAGTACTTC

abundance: NA
v_gene: TRBV7-9
d_gene: NA
j_gene: TRBJ1-1
CDR3aa: CASSGTSYTEAFF
CDR3nt: TGTGCCAGCTCCGGGACATCTTACACTGAAGCTTTCTTT

abundance: NA
v_gene: TRBV2
d_gene: TRBD1
j_gene: TRBJ2-3
CDR3aa: CASIGQGRTDTQYF
CDR3nt: TGTGCCAGCATCGGACAGGGACGCACAGATACGCAGTATTTT

abundance: few
v_gene: TRBV19
d_gene: TRBD2
j_gene: TRBJ2-7
CDR3aa: CASSLGAGASEQYF
CDR3nt: TGTGCCAGTAGTCTCGGAGCGGGGGCCTCCGAGCAGTACTTC

abundance: NA
v_gene: TRBV7-8
d_gene: NA
j_gene: TRBJ1-2
CDR3aa: CASSVDSFYGYTF
CDR3nt: TGTGCCAGCAGCGTTGACAGTTTCTATGGCTACACCTTC

abundance: NA
v_gene: TRBV4-1
d_gene: NA
j_gene: TRBJ1-6
CDR3aa: CASSQEPSRNYYNSPLHF
CDR3nt: TGCGCCAGCAGCCAAGAACCTTCGCGGAACTACTATAATTCACCCCTCCACTTT

abundance: NA
v_gene: TRBV7-2
d_gene: NA
j_gene: TRBJ2-7
CDR3aa: CASSPDRFSYEQYF
CDR3nt: TGTGCCAGCAGCCCTGACAGGTTCTCCTACGAGCAGTACTTC

abundance: NA
v_gene: TRBV6-5
d_gene: TRBD1
j_gene: TRBJ2-5
CDR3aa: CASSGGQGRTQYF
CDR3nt: TGTGCCAGCAGCGGCGGACAGGGACGGACCCAGTACTTC

abundance: NA
v_gene: TRBV29-1
d_gene: NA
j_gene: TRBJ2-2
CDR3aa: CSVEGGATGELFF
CDR3nt: TGCAGCGTTGAGGGGGGGGCCACCGGGGAGCTGTTTTTT

abundance: NA
v_gene: TRBV18
d_gene: NA
j_gene: TRBJ2-3
CDR3aa: CASSPVGGRGDTQYF
CDR3nt: TGTGCCAGCTCTCCTGTCGGGGGGCGGGGAGATACGCAGTATTTT

abundance: NA
v_gene: TRBV5-1
d_gene: NA
j_gene: TRBJ2-3
CDR3aa: CASRGGTRTDTQYF
CDR3nt: TGCGCCAGCAGGGGGGGAACTAGGACAGATACGCAGTATTTT

abundance: NA
v_gene: TRBV18
d_gene: NA
j_gene: TRBJ1-1
CDR3aa: CASSPTLAQGTEAFF
CDR3nt: TGTGCCAGCTCACCTACCCTTGCACAGGGCACTGAAGCTTTCTTT

abundance: NA
v_gene: TRBV30
d_gene: NA
j_gene: TRBJ2-7
CDR3aa: CAWSVWGGGYEQYF
CDR3nt: TGTGCCTGGAGTGTCTGGGGAGGAGGCTACGAGCAGTACTTC

abundance: few
v_gene: TRBV6-5
d_gene: NA
j_gene: TRBJ2-2
CDR3aa: CASSYASRGSGELFF
CDR3nt: TGTGCCAGCAGTTACGCCTCGCGGGGCTCGGGGGAGCTGTTTTTT

abundance: NA
v_gene: TRBV27
d_gene: NA
j_gene: TRBJ2-7
CDR3aa: CASSLLLAGKDEQYF
CDR3nt: TGTGCCAGCAGTTTACTCTTGGCAGGGAAGGACGAGCAGTACTTC